This T cell receptor beta chain was sequenced in a study of T cell responses to AZD1222 COVID-19 vaccine (dated by TCRdb to the early 2020s). Regarding the complete study: AZD1222 recipients given second doses at about 4 weeks or at about 12 weeks were pooled, since spike-specific TCR depth and breadth were not found to differ between the two schedules. TCR sequencing covered approximately 230 trial participants: 207 given two doses of AZD1222 and around 25 given two doses of MenACWY control vaccine. Enrollment into the trials was organized by age into subgroups of 18-55, 56-69 and 70-plus years, and those subgroups contained approximately 160, 26 and 62 TCR-sequenced participants, respectively.

Including the terminal cysteine and phenylalanine, the CDR3 comprises 18 residues. The only DNA kept is the CDR3, 54 bases in frame from the first base. CDR1 and CDR2, looked up from the germline V gene (reference sequence), are LGHDT and YNNKEL. V is clipped by 0 bases and J by 2 bases, and the sequence between their germline boundaries is 14 bases long. The CDR3 regions of human TCRbeta chains were analyzed by immunosequencing. For the original study's pipeline: TCRs in the repertoires were compared against a reference library of SARS-CoV-2-specific TCRs that had been generated with the MIRA antigen-specificity platform. Breadth was defined as the fraction of unique TCRs that were SARS-CoV-2-associated. Depth was defined as the fraction of total T cells that were SARS-CoV-2-associated. Using the MIRA data, every spike-specific TCR was mapped to the spike region that the TCR reacted to and assigned to either a CD4 or a CD8 class. Log10-transformed breadth and depth values were compared by one-way ANOVA with Sidak's multiple comparisons tests. As stored in TCRdb, this immuneACCESS dataset retains in-frame rearrangements with V and J assigned. A fraction of the clones does not appear; measured against another copy, unresolved V genes explain less than half of the discrepancy, and the remainder lacks a known reason. From that table come the V and J calls and clone size; the DNA was used to work out D and trimming. The sample data list around 170,000 clones, and less than 95% of these were observed just once. Of the sample, approximately 4.8% is held by the ten largest clones.

Results the study describes overall, beyond this receptor: Reportedly, almost half of the unique spike-specific TCRs recognized epitopes lying outside the regions that are mutated in the B.1.351 and B.1.1.7 variants. Most participants were white British and females outnumbered males, and the authors suggested that clonal diversity may have been underestimated. The whole spike protein was spanned by vaccine-associated CD4 TCRs, and dominant responses were seen in regions 160-218 and 743-854. No day 14 peak-response samples were available, so repertoires were characterized only after the peak T cell response. After two AZD1222 doses, both the breadth and the depth of spike-specific TCRs were significantly higher than at day 0 and than in MenACWY recipients. Conclusions about previously exposed vaccinees are limited, since just six or seven AZD1222 recipients were seropositive for SARS-CoV-2 at baseline. The 56-69-year group was small, and its depth increase did not reach significance, likely because of low power.

Points on this clone: It lacks a known antigen. No base quality information exists; no much larger clone differs at one position.

Per the publication, the time point label means: baseline before first vaccination. The vaccinee samples were drawn from two UK trials, COV001 and COV002, one of which was a single-blind randomized controlled phase 2/3 trial testing AZD1222 (ChAdOx1 nCoV-19) in healthy adults. Trial participant PBMC samples were collected at day 0 and day 28 after the second dose for TCRbeta chain sequencing. The material was peripheral blood, obtained on day 0 of AZD1222 vaccination. The source of this sequence is an adult in good health. The chain is made from TRBV3-1 (or the pseudogene TRBV3-2) and TRBJ1-6, with no reliable assignment of the D segment. For the CDR3, the sequence is CASSQERGTGPYNSPLHF. The nucleotide sequence reads as follows: TGTGCCAGCAGCCAAGAGCGAGGTACTGGGCCCTATAATTCACCCCTCCACTTT.